The present TCR beta chain was sequenced within a study of cytomegalovirus exposure and HLA in healthy donors. Primers: 60 Vbeta forward and 13 Jbeta reverse. TCRdb's copy holds only in-frame clones and misses some; the assay was immunoSEQ multiplex PCR. The sample contains around 210,000 clones, 65% to 80% of which appear only once. Trimming took 0 bases from V and 2 from J, leaving 11 bases between them. Germline CDR1 and CDR2: GTSNPN and SVGIG (reference sequence). The CDR3 length is 15 residues. This clone was found once. The sequenced sample consisted of PBMCs. This receptor was identified in a man aged 50-59 years in good health and CMV-seronegative. This rearrangement joins TRBV30 to TRBJ1-3; unclear D gene. In DNA form, the CDR3 reads TGTGCCTGGAGTGTTGGAGCAAGCACTGGAAACACCATATATTTT. It yields the protein CAWSVGASTGNTIYF.